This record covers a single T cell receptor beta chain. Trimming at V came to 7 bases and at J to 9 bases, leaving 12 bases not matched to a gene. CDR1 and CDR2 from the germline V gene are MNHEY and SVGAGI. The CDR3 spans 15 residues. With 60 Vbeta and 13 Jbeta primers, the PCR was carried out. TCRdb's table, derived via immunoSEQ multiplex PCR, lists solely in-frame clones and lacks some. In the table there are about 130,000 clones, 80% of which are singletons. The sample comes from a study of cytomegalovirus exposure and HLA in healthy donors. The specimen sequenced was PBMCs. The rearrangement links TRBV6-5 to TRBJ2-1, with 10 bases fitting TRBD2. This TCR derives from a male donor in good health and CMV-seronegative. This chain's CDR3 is CASNPSGGAGREQFF. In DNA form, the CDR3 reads TGTGCCAGCAATCCCAGCGGGGGGGCTGGGCGTGAGCAGTTCTTC.